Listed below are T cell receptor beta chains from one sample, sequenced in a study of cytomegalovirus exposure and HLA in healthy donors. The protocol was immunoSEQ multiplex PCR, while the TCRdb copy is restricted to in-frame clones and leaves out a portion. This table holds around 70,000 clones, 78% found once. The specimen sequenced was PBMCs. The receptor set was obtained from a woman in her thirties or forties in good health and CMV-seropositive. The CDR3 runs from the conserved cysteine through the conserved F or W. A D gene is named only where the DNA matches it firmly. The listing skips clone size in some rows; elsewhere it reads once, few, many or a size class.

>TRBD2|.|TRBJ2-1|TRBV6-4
TGCGCCAGCAGTGCCACTAGCGGGGACTACAATGAGCAGTTCTTC
CASSATSGDYNEQFF
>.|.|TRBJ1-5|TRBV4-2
TGTGCCAGCAGCCAAGAGTCTGGGACACTTTCCCAGCCCCAGCATTTT
CASSQESGTLSQPQHF
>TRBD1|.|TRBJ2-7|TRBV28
TGTGCCAGCAGTGGGACAGGGGGGTTCTACGAGCAGTACTTC
CASSGTGGFYEQYF
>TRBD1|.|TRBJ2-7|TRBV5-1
TGCGCCAGCAGCCCGGGGGACAGGTACCAGAGCTCCTACGAGCAGTACTTC
CASSPGDRYQSSYEQYF
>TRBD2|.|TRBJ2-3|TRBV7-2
TGTGCCAGCAGCCTTGAAGGCGGGGGGGCAGCAGATACGCAGTATTTT
CASSLEGGGAADTQYF
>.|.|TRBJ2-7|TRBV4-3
TGCGCCAGCAGCAATACCGCGGGACGGCTCTACGAGCAGTACTTC
CASSNTAGRLYEQYF
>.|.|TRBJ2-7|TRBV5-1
TGCGCCAGTGTAGCCTACGAGCAGTACTTC
CASVAYEQYF
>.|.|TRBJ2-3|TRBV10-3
TGTGCCATCAGTGAGTCGGTGAGGTTGGGAGATACGCAGTATTTT
CAISESVRLGDTQYF
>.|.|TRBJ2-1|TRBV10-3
TGTGCCATCAGTGAGAGGCAGGCCAATCTCAATGAGCAGTTCTTC
CAISERQANLNEQFF
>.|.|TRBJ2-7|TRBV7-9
TGTGCCAGCAGCACGAGGACAGACTACGAGCAGTACTTC
CASSTRTDYEQYF
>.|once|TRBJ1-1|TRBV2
TGTGCCAGCAGTGCGTCCGGACTTAACACTGAAGCTTTCTTT
CASSASGLNTEAFF
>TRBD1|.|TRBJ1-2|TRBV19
TGTGCCAGTAGTAGTACAGGGGACTATGGCTACACCTTC
CASSSTGDYGYTF
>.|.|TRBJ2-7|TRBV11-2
TGTGCCAGCAGCTGGGGCGGCCAGGGGCTAAATTACGAGCAGTACTTC
CASSWGGQGLNYEQYF
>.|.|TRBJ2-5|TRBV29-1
TGCAGCGTGGGTCGGGTCGGGCAAGAGACCCAGTACTTC
CSVGRVGQETQYF
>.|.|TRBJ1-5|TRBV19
TGTGCCAGTAGTATCGGCGGGACGAGGCCCCAGCATTTT
CASSIGGTRPQHF
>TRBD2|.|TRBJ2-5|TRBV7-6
TGTGCCAGCAGCTCCCCAACTAGCGGGGGGATCGAGACCCAGTACTTC
CASSSPTSGGIETQYF
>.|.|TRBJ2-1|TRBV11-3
TGTGCCAGCAGCTCGGAGGAGATGGATGAGCAGTTCTTC
CASSSEEMDEQFF
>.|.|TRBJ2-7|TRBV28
TGTGCCAGCATCGACCCGGTAGCGGCCCTCTCCGAGCAGTACTTC
CASIDPVAALSEQYF
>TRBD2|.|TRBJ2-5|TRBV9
TGTGCCAGCAGCGCTGGGACTAGCGGGGACCTTGGGGCAGAGACCCAGTACTTC
CASSAGTSGDLGAETQYF
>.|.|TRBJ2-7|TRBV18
TGTGCCAGCTCACCCCGGGACACCCTCCTGGAGCAGTACTTC
CASSPRDTLLEQYF
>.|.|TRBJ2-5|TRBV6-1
TGTGCCAGCATAATCAGAACAGAGACCCAGTACTTC
CASIIRTETQYF
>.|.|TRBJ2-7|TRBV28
TGTGCCAGCAGTTTATCCGTGGGGGCGTGGGAGCAGTACTTC
CASSLSVGAWEQYF
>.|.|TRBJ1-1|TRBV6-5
TGTGCCAGCAGAACGAGACAGGTATCGAACACTGAAGCTTTCTTT
CASRTRQVSNTEAFF
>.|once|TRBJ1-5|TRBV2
TGTGCCAGCAGTGAGGTCGGGGCAGGGGTACAGCCCCAGCATTTT
CASSEVGAGVQPQHF
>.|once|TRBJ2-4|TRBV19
TGTGCCAGTAGTAATCTAGAGGTAAACATTCAGTACTTC
CASSNLEVNIQYF
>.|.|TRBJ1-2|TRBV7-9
TGTGCCAGCAGCTTCGGGAACTATGGCTACACCTTC
CASSFGNYGYTF
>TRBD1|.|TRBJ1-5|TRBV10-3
TGTGCCATCAGGACCGGGACAGGGGATCAGCCCCAGCATTTT
CAIRTGTGDQPQHF